This entry describes one T cell receptor beta chain. 13 Jbeta primers and 60 Vbeta primers were used for the PCR. The protocol was immunoSEQ multiplex PCR, while the TCRdb copy is restricted to in-frame clones and leaves out a portion. The sample has 160,000 or so clones, 70% to 85% seen once; the top ten hold around 6.6%. The entry originates in a study of cytomegalovirus exposure and HLA in healthy donors. The CDR3 runs to 15 residues. Germline loops: CDR1 SGDLS, CDR2 YYNGEE. V shed 4 bases, J shed 2 bases, and the junction held 8 bases outside the gene matches. The clonotype originates from a woman aged 50 to 60 in good health and CMV-seropositive. Source material: PBMCs. The chain joins TRBV9 to TRBJ1-1; TRBD1 aligns across 7 bases. CDR3 in DNA: TGTGCCAGCAGCAGTCAGGGGGTACTAAACACTGAAGCTTTCTTT. As protein: CASSSQGVLNTEAFF.